The 23 T cell receptor beta chains below were found in one sample sequenced in a study of T cells after yellow fever vaccination. TCRdb reanalysed the 5' RACE reads using MiXCR and keeps one entry per CDR3 protein. The data contain approximately 550,000 distinct CDR3 sequences, approximately 12% of them seen just once; the ten biggest clones take up 11% to 15%. The input for sequencing was PBMCs, taken on the day of the yellow fever booster vaccination. Source of these receptors: a young man who received the YFV17D yellow fever vaccine.

This clonotype was found a few times. The gene calls are TRBV7-2 and TRBJ2-7, with D possibly matching TRBD2 (7 bases). The CDR3 has 14 amino acids. The V gene's germline CDR1 is SGHTA and CDR2 FQGNSA. With 2 bases removed from V and 5 bases from J, the gap between germline ends came to 13 bases. CDR3 loop: CASSLTGTNHEQYF. DNA of the CDR3: TGTGCCAGCAGCTTAACAGGGACTAATCACGAGCAGTACTTC.

This sequence joins TRBV24-1 and TRBJ2-5; possible D gene TRBD1, 5 bases. Germline loops: CDR1 KGHDR, CDR2 SFDVKD. V was cut by 4 bases and J by 5 bases, with 16 bases left in between. The CDR3 is 15 amino acids. CDR3 DNA: TGTGCCACCAGTGACCCAACCGGACAAGGGGAGACCCAGTACTTC. Protein sequence: CATSDPTGQGETQYF.

This clonotype was seen a few times. This chain connects TRBV7-8 to TRBJ2-5, with no clear D. The CDR3 has 15 amino acids. CDR1 SGHVS and CDR2 FQNEAQ come from the germline V gene. With 5 bases removed from V and 3 bases from J, the gap between germline ends came to 16 bases. This CDR3 reads CASSPPTIRKETQYF. DNA of the CDR3: TGTGCCAGCAGCCCACCAACGATACGAAAAGAGACCCAGTACTTC.

This clonotype was recorded many times. The rearrangement joins TRBV5-5 to TRBJ2-3; D ambiguous. The CDR3 has 11 residues. CDR1 and CDR2 from the germline V gene are SGHKS and YYEKEE (reference sequence). V gave up 4 bases and J gave up 6 bases, with 6 bases separating them. The CDR3 DNA is TGTGCCAGCAGCCCCTTGGATACGCAGTATTTT. As protein: CASSPLDTQYF.

The table lists this clonotype with a few counts. The chain has TRBV19 and TRBJ2-7, with TRBD2 identical over 12 bases. The length of the CDR3 is 15 residues. Looked up from germline, CDR1 is LNHDA and CDR2 is SQIVND (reference sequence). V gave up 5 bases and J gave up 2 bases; unmatched junction bases: 4. CDR3 in amino acids: CASSRLAGETYEQYF. The CDR3 bases are TGTGCCAGTAGTCGACTAGCGGGAGAGACCTACGAGCAGTACTTC. Looking up the rest from reference TRBV19 and TRBJ2-7 gives the full variable domain: DGGITQSPKYLFRKEGQNVTLSCEQNLNHDAMYWYRQDPGQGLRLIYYSQIVNDFQKGDIAEGYSVSREKKESFPLTVTSAQKNPTAFYLCASSRLAGETYEQYFGPGTRLTVT.

The V call is TRBV7-6, the J call TRBJ2-5, with 12 bases fitting TRBD2. The CDR3 extends over 18 amino acids. Germline CDR1 reads SGHVS; CDR2 reads FNYEAQ. The V segment lost 5 bases and the J segment 2 bases; nucleotides outside the gene matches: 12. Here the CDR3 DNA reads TGTGCCAGCAGCCCGATGTGGACTAGCGGGGCCCTTCAAGAGACCCAGTACTTC. It encodes CASSPMWTSGALQETQYF. The whole variable domain, filled in from reference TRBV7-6 and TRBJ2-5, reads GAGVSQSPRYKVTKRGQDVALRCDPISGHVSLYWYRQALGQGPEFLTYFNYEAQQDKSGLPNDRFSAERPEGSISTLTIQRTEQRDSAMYRCASSPMWTSGALQETQYFGPGTRLLVL.

This clonotype was observed a few times. J is TRBJ2-2 and V is TRBV12-3 or TRBV12-4; TRBD2 is a possible D gene (6 bases). V shed 6 bases and J shed 4 bases, with 18 bases lying between them. The CDR3 totals 16 residues. The CDR3: CASSLEGRRGTGELFF. CDR3 nucleotides: TGTGCCAGCAGCCTCGAGGGGAGGCGAGGCACCGGGGAGCTGTTTTTT.

The chain is built from TRBV4-3 and TRBJ2-7; weak D call: TRBD1 (5 bases). The V and J ends lost 0 bases and 7 bases respectively, with 10 bases between them. This CDR3 spans 13 amino acids. Germline-derived CDR1 and CDR2 are LGHNA and YSLEER. The CDR3 sequence is CASSQEQAWEQYF. In DNA, the CDR3 is TGCGCCAGCAGCCAAGAACAGGCCTGGGAGCAGTACTTC.

This clonotype was found a few times. The CDR3 reads CASTSAYGYTF. Written as DNA, the CDR3 is TGTGCCAGCACATCGGCCTATGGCTACACCTTC. The chain recombines TRBV12-3 or TRBV12-4 with TRBJ1-2; D is ambiguous. The V end lost 7 bases, the J end lost 4 bases, and 7 bases lay between the germline ends. The CDR3 runs 11 residues.

This clonotype was seen a handful of times. The gene calls are TRBV28 and TRBJ2-7; D unresolved. The V end was cut by 8 bases, the J end by 6 bases, with 8 bases between. Germline V CDR1 and CDR2: MDHEN, SYDVKM. This CDR3 region has 10 residues. The CDR3 bases are TGTGCCAGCGGTGAACGCGAGCAGTACTTC. Residues: CASGEREQYF.

This clonotype came up a few times. This chain links TRBV28 with TRBJ2-7; D unclear. Trimming cost V 6 bases and J 3 bases, with 12 bases left between them. This CDR3 comprises 13 residues. The germline V gene has CDR1 MDHEN and CDR2 SYDVKM. In nucleotides, the CDR3 is TGTGCCAGCAGCTCCTCATTAAACTACGAGCAGTACTTC. Protein: CASSSSLNYEQYF.

The J gene is TRBJ1-1, the V gene TRBV15; D ambiguous. CDR1 and CDR2 from the germline V gene are LNHNV and YYDKDF (reference sequence). The CDR3 runs to 15 residues. V lost 0 bases and J 7 bases, leaving 15 bases between the germline ends. CDR3 loop: CATSREGSYNREAFF. The CDR3 nucleotides are TGTGCCACCAGCAGAGAAGGTTCTTACAACCGTGAAGCTTTCTTT.

J is TRBJ2-1 and V is TRBV20-1, with unresolved D. The CDR3 totals 17 residues. V was cut by 0 bases and J by 0 bases, with 15 bases left in between. Per the germline V gene, CDR1 is DFQATT and CDR2 is SNEGSKA (reference sequence). The CDR3 region has the DNA TGCAGTGCTAGAGATCTCGGCGGAAAGAGCTCCTACAATGAGCAGTTCTTC. This sequence encodes CSARDLGGKSSYNEQFF.

The chain carries TRBV12-3 or TRBV12-4 and TRBJ1-4, with TRBD1 matching 10 bases. Trimming removed 3 bases from V and 6 bases from J; junction bases left unmatched: 1. There are 14 residues in the CDR3. The CDR3, as DNA: TGTGCCAGCAGTTTTGACAGGGGGCATGAAAAACTGTTTTTT. It yields the protein CASSFDRGHEKLFF.

This clonotype was picked up a small number of times. The CDR3 protein is CAWSVRATASSYNEQFF. CDR3 nucleotides: TGTGCCTGGAGTGTACGAGCTACGGCGAGCTCCTACAATGAGCAGTTCTTC. The chain employs TRBV30 and TRBJ2-1; no clear D. The CDR3 contains 17 residues. Between the trimmed V and J ends, which lost 0 bases and 0 bases, there was a span of 15 bases. Germline lookup yields CDR1 GTSNPN and CDR2 SVGIG (reference sequence).

The sample holds a few counts of this clonotype. The rearrangement uses TRBV3-1 and TRBJ2-4, with no clear D. The V gene's germline CDR1 is LGHDT and CDR2 YNNKEL (reference sequence). The CDR3 covers 13 residues. The ends were cut back, 1 base at V and 7 bases at J, with 8 bases in the middle. For the CDR3, the DNA is TGTGCCAGCAGCCAAGGACCGACTAACATTCAGTACTTC. It codes for CASSQGPTNIQYF.

The chain is built from TRBV25-1 and TRBJ2-3, with D perhaps matching TRBD1 (8 bases). The V end lost 4 bases, the J end lost 3 bases, and 17 bases lay between the germline ends. CDR1 is MGHDK and CDR2 is SYGVNS in the germline V gene. This CDR3 comprises 16 residues. Here the CDR3 DNA reads TGTGCCAGCAGTGCGCGAGACAGGGGAGGGACAGATACGCAGTATTTT. It yields the protein CASSARDRGGTDTQYF.

The chain combines TRBV24-1 with TRBJ2-3; TRBD2 might be the D (5 bases). Germline CDR1 KGHDR, CDR2 SFDVKD. Trimming removed 4 bases at V and 6 bases at J, with 16 bases between. The length of the CDR3 is 15 residues. The CDR3 region has the DNA TGTGCCACCAGTGAATCTAGCTCGACCGGGGATACGCAGTATTTT. Amino acids: CATSESSSTGDTQYF.

The chain joins TRBV2 to TRBJ1-1; 7 nucleotides agree with TRBD1. There are 15 residues in the CDR3. The ends lost 6 bases at V and 3 bases at J; junction bases unmatched: 10. CDR1 and CDR2 from the germline V gene are SNHLY and FYNNEI. CDR3 DNA: TGTGCCAGCAGACCCTCGGACAGGTTGGACACTGAAGCTTTCTTT. Its translation is CASRPSDRLDTEAFF. Full variable domain (missing parts from reference TRBV2 and TRBJ1-1): EPEVTQTPSHQVTQMGQEVILRCVPISNHLYFYWYRQILGQKVEFLVSFYNNEISEKSEIFDDQFSVERPDGSNFTLKIRSTKLEDSAMYFCASRPSDRLDTEAFFGQGTRLTVV.

This clonotype has only a few counts. The J gene is TRBJ2-7, the V gene TRBV29-1; either TRBD1 or TRBD2 may supply D (5 bases each). The CDR3 totals 13 residues. CDR1 is SQVTM, CDR2 ANQGSEA, per germline. Deletions cut 5 bases from V and 6 bases from J, with 17 bases between. DNA of the CDR3: TGCAGCGTTATCTCGGGGCCCTCCGCCGAGCAGTACTTC. It yields the protein CSVISGPSAEQYF.

This chain uses TRBV12-3 or TRBV12-4 with TRBJ1-2; weak D call: TRBD1 (5 bases). This CDR3 region has 13 residues. V was pared by 4 bases and J by 7 bases, with 13 bases between. The CDR3 is CASSWGGTGGYTF. Written as DNA, the CDR3 is TGTGCCAGCAGTTGGGGGGGTACTGGTGGCTACACCTTC.

The rearrangement joins TRBV7-6 to TRBJ1-1, with a weak D call TRBD1 (6 bases). Germline V lookup: CDR1 SGHVS, CDR2 FNYEAQ. This CDR3 is built from 12 residues. The V gene lost 5 bases and the J gene lost 4 bases, with 8 bases spanning the gap. This chain's CDR3 is CASSTGLTEAFF. The CDR3 DNA reads TGTGCCAGCAGCACAGGGCTCACTGAAGCTTTCTTT.

As regards this clonotype: One end of the junction is discordant with germline, which a read error may explain. The V gene is TRBV5-1, the J gene TRBJ2-3; maybe TRBD1 (7 bases). CDR1 SGHRS and CDR2 YFSETQ come from the germline V gene. CDR3 length equals 15 residues. The chain's CDR3 is CASILAGQPTDTQYF. The CDR3 DNA is TGCGCCAGCATCTTGGCGGGACAGCCCACAGATACGCAGTATTTT. The full variable domain, with the rest looked up from reference TRBV5-1 and TRBJ2-3, is KAGVTQTPRYLIKTRGQQVTLSCSPISGHRSVSWYQQTPGQGLQFLFEYFSETQRNKGNFPGRFSGRQFSNSRSEMNVSTLELGDSALYLCASILAGQPTDTQYFGPGTRLTVL.